Shown below are 16 T cell receptor beta chains from a single sample sequenced in a study of blood T cell repertoires in COVID-19. Profiled with immunoSEQ multiplex PCR; TCRdb holds only in-frame clones, not every one. The sample has some 94,000 clones; approximately 87% are singletons. The specimen sequenced was peripheral blood. The receptors here all came from a human donor in a cohort sampled during active COVID-19.

The chain employs TRBV3-1 (or the pseudogene TRBV3-2) and TRBJ1-4, with D possibly being TRBD1 (6 bases). Germline V CDR1 and CDR2: LGHDT, YNNKEL (reference sequence). V lost 2 bases and J 6 bases, leaving 19 bases between the germline ends. The CDR3 totals 17 residues. The CDR3, as DNA: TGTGCCAGCAGCCAACTGGGGGGGCACAGGGCGTATGAAAAACTGTTTTTT. Residues: CASSQLGGHRAYEKLFF.

The gene calls are TRBV29-1 and TRBJ2-7; 9 bases are shared with TRBD1. Trimming cost V 6 bases and J 3 bases; bases outside gene matches: 6. The germline V gene has CDR1 SQVTM and CDR2 ANQGSEA. This CDR3 has 13 residues. The chain's CDR3 is CSVDETGGYEQYF. The CDR3 DNA reads as TGCAGCGTGGATGAGACAGGGGGCTACGAGCAGTACTTC.

The chain links TRBV3-1 (or the pseudogene TRBV3-2) to TRBJ1-2, with 10 bases lining up with TRBD1. CDR1 LGHDT and CDR2 YNNKEL come from the germline V gene (reference sequence). This CDR3 is 19 amino acids long. J lost 4 bases, V lost 3 bases, and 17 bases had no gene match. This CDR3 reads CASSHTTGQGRVFSYGYTF. CDR3 nucleotide sequence: TGTGCCAGCAGCCACACCACGGGACAGGGGAGGGTCTTTAGCTATGGCTACACCTTC.

This sequence joins TRBV7-9 and TRBJ1-2; 11 nucleotides line up with TRBD1. Germline CDR1 SEHNR, CDR2 FQNEAQ (reference sequence). V lost 1 base, J lost 1 base, and 11 bases stayed unmatched. The CDR3 spans 19 residues. CDR3 nucleotide sequence: TGTGCCAGCAGCTTAGGGGTTTCGCTGGGGACAGGGGGTAACTATGGCTACACCTTC. Its protein is CASSLGVSLGTGGNYGYTF. The variable domain in full, completed from reference TRBV7-9 and TRBJ1-2, reads DTGVSQNPRHKITKRGQNVTFRCDPISEHNRLYWYRQTLGQGPEFLTYFQNEAQLEKSRLLSDRFSAERPKGSFSTLEIQRTEQGDSAMYLCASSLGVSLGTGGNYGYTFGSGTRLTVV.

This sequence joins TRBV4-1 and TRBJ1-1, with 9 positions matching TRBD1. Germline-derived CDR1 and CDR2 are MGHRA and YSYEKL. V was clipped by 3 bases and J by 1 base; unmatched bases: 3. This CDR3 has 15 residues. CDR3 in amino acids: CASSHAGQGNTEAFF. The DNA for the CDR3 is TGCGCCAGCAGCCACGCGGGACAGGGGAACACTGAAGCTTTCTTT.

Written as DNA, the CDR3 is TGCGCCAGCAGGCACCTACCGGGACAGAAGTCCATGAACACTGAAGCTTTCTTT. It specifies CASRHLPGQKSMNTEAFF. V is TRBV4-1 and J is TRBJ1-1; 7 bases line up with TRBD1. The CDR3 runs to 18 residues. CDR1 is MGHRA and CDR2 is YSYEKL in the germline V gene. Trimming removed 6 bases from V and 0 bases from J; junction bases left unmatched: 16.

The chain links TRBV19 to TRBJ2-2; D may be TRBD2 (6 bases). Trimming removed 6 bases from V and 0 bases from J, with 11 bases in between. The CDR3 loop spans 15 amino acids. Germline CDR1 LNHDA, CDR2 SQIVND (reference sequence). Here the CDR3 reads CASRLAMANTGELFF. The DNA for the CDR3 is TGTGCCAGTAGGCTAGCGATGGCGAACACCGGGGAGCTGTTTTTT.

The V and J genes are TRBV6-5 and TRBJ2-1, with a weak D call TRBD2 (5 bases). V was clipped by 5 bases and J by 8 bases, with 19 bases between them. This CDR3 spans 15 amino acids. Germline V gene lookup returns CDR1 MNHEY and CDR2 SVGAGI. The chain's CDR3 is CASSTPLISGYEQFF. CDR3 nucleotides: TGTGCCAGCAGTACCCCCTTGATCTCGGGGTATGAGCAGTTCTTC.

This sequence joins TRBV10-2 and TRBJ2-5, with TRBD1 matching over 8 bases. The CDR3 consists of 15 residues. Germline V lookup: CDR1 WSHSY, CDR2 SAAADI. The ends lost 4 bases at V and 1 base at J; junction bases unmatched: 5. The CDR3 DNA reads as TGCGCCAGCAGTGGGGACAGGTACCCCCAAGAGACCCAGTACTTC. This translates into CASSGDRYPQETQYF.

This chain uses TRBV5-1 with TRBJ1-2; the match to TRBD1 covers 9 bases. Germline CDR1 and CDR2: SGHRS and YFSETQ. The V segment lost 4 bases and the J segment 7 bases; nucleotides outside the gene matches: 11. The CDR3 runs to 15 residues. The DNA for the CDR3 is TGCGCCAGCAGCAGGGACAGGGTAACTCCTTTTGGCTACACCTTC. This encodes CASSRDRVTPFGYTF. Variable domain in full (rest from reference TRBV5-1 and TRBJ1-2): KAGVTQTPRYLIKTRGQQVTLSCSPISGHRSVSWYQQTPGQGLQFLFEYFSETQRNKGNFPGRFSGRQFSNSRSEMNVSTLELGDSALYLCASSRDRVTPFGYTFGSGTRLTVV.

The V and J genes are TRBV30 and TRBJ1-5, with 7 bases identical to TRBD1. The CDR3 contains 17 residues. Germline CDR1 and CDR2: GTSNPN and SVGIG (reference sequence). V was pared by 0 bases and J by 0 bases, with 8 bases of the junction left unmatched. The CDR3 nucleotides are TGTGCCTGGAGTGTTCCTGCGGGACAGTATAGCAATCAGCCCCAGCATTTT. It is translated as CAWSVPAGQYSNQPQHF.

V is TRBV25-1 and J is TRBJ2-3, with a weak D call TRBD1 (5 bases). Trimming left V 0 bases short and J 2 bases short, with 9 bases between. The CDR3 is 15 residues long. Germline V gene sequence: CDR1 MGHDK, CDR2 SYGVNS. CDR3 sequence: CASSEYRGYTDTQYF. CDR3 DNA sequence: TGTGCCAGCAGTGAATATAGGGGCTACACAGATACGCAGTATTTT.

The CDR3 loop reads CASSSTGTGGAETQYF. In DNA form, the CDR3 reads TGTGCCAGCAGTTCCACCGGGACAGGGGGAGCGGAGACCCAGTACTTC. The rearrangement joins TRBV27 to TRBJ2-5; 11 positions agree with TRBD1. The CDR3 has 16 amino acids. Trimming cost V 4 bases and J 5 bases; bases outside gene matches: 9. Germline CDR1 is MNHEY and CDR2 is SMNVEV (reference sequence).

This rearrangement joins TRBV7-9 to TRBJ2-2; no firm D call. V was clipped by 1 base and J by 11 bases, with 5 bases between them. Germline CDR1 SEHNR, CDR2 FQNEAQ (reference sequence). The CDR3 sequence is 11 residues long. Written as DNA, the CDR3 is TGTGCCAGCAGCTTAGGCTATGAGCTGTTTTTT. Translated: CASSLGYELFF.

The count of this clone is one. The chain couples TRBV15 to TRBJ2-7, with 12 bases fitting TRBD2. The germline V gene has CDR1 LNHNV and CDR2 YYDKDF (reference sequence). This CDR3 is built from 14 residues. The junction had 4 bases not matched to a gene; V was cut back by 3 bases and J by 7 bases. Here the CDR3 DNA reads TGTGCCACCAGCAGGGGGACTAGCGGGTGGGAGCAGTACTTC. This sequence encodes CATSRGTSGWEQYF.

The chain has TRBV5-1 and TRBJ2-2, with a possible D match to TRBD1 (6 bases). Trimming stripped 6 bases from V and 5 bases from J, with 14 bases between. The germline gives CDR1 SGHRS, CDR2 YFSETQ. CDR3 length: 14 residues. CDR3 in amino acids: CASTHRDGTGELFF. CDR3 DNA sequence: TGCGCCAGCACCCACAGGGATGGGACCGGGGAGCTGTTTTTT.